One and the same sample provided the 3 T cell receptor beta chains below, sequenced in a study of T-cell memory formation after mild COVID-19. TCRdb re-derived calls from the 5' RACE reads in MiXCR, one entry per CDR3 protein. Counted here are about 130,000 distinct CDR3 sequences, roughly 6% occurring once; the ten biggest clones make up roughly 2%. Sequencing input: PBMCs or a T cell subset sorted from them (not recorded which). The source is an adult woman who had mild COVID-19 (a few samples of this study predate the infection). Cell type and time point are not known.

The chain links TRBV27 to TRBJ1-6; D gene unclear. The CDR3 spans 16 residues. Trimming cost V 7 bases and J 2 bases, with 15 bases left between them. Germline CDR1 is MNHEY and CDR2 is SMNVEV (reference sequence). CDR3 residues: CASKGRLKAYNSPLHF. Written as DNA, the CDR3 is TGTGCCAGCAAGGGCAGGCTAAAGGCCTATAATTCACCCCTCCACTTT.

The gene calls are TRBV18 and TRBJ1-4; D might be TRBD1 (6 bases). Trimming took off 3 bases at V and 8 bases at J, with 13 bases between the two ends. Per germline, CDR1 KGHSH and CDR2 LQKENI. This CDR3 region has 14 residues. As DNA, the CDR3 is TGTGCCAGCTCACCGGGGGCAGGGCCCGAAAAACTGTTTTTT. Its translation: CASSPGAGPEKLFF. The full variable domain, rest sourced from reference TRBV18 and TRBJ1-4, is NAGVMQNPRHLVRRRGQEARLRCSPMKGHSHVYWYRQLPEEGLKFMVYLQKENIIDESGMPKERFSAEFPKEGPSILRIQQVVRGDSAAYFCASSPGAGPEKLFFGSGTQLSVL.

The CDR3 DNA is TGCGCCAGCACACAGACAGGGAGCAGGAAGGACGAGCAGTACTTC. Its translation is CASTQTGSRKDEQYF. The chain links TRBV5-1 to TRBJ2-7; TRBD1 matches 7 bases. Germline values: CDR1 SGHRS, CDR2 YFSETQ. Losses at the gene ends were 6 bases for V and 5 bases for J; bases not matched to a gene: 14. CDR3 size: 15 residues.